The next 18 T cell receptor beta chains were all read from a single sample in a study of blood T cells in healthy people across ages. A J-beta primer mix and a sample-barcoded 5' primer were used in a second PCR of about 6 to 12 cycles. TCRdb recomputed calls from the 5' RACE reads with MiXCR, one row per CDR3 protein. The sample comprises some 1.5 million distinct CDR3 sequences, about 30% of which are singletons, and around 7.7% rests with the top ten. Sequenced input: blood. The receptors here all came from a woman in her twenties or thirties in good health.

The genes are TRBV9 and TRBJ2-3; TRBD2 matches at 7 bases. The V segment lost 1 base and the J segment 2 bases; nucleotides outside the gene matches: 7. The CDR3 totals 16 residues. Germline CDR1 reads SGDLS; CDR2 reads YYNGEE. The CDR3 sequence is CASSVTSGDLTDTQYF. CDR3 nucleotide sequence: TGTGCCAGCAGCGTAACAAGCGGGGATCTCACAGATACGCAGTATTTT.

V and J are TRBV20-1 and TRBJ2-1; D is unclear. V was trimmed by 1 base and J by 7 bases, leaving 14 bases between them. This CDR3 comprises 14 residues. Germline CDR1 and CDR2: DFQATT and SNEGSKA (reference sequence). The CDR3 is CSARGPPSGNEQFF. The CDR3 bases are TGCAGTGCTAGAGGCCCCCCGAGTGGGAATGAGCAGTTCTTC.

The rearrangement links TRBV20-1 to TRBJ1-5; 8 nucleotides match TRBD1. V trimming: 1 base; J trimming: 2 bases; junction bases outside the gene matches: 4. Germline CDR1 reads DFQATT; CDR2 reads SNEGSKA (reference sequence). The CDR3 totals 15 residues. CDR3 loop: CSARVQGGGNQPQHF. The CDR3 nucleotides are TGCAGTGCTAGAGTACAGGGGGGAGGCAATCAGCCCCAGCATTTT.

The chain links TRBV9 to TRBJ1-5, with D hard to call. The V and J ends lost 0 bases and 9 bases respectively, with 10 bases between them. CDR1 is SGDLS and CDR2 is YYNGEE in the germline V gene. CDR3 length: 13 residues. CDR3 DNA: TGTGCCAGCAGCGTAGGGGAGCACGGGCCCCAGCATTTT. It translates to CASSVGEHGPQHF.

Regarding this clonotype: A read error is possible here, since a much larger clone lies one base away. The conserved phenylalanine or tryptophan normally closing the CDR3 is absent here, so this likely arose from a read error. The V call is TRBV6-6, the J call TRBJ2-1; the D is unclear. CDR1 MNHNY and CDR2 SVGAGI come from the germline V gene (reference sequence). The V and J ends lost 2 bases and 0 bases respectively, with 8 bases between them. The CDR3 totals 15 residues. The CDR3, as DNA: TGTGCCAGCAGTTACAGGGTTAGCTCCTACAATGAGCAGTTCCTC. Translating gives CASSYRVSSYNEQFL.

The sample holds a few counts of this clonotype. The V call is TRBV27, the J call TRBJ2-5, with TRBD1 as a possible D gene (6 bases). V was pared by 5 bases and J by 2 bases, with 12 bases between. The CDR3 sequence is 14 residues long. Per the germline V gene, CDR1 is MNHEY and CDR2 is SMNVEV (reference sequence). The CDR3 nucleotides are TGTGCCAGCAGTCAGGGGACGAATCAAGAGACCCAGTACTTC. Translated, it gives CASSQGTNQETQYF.

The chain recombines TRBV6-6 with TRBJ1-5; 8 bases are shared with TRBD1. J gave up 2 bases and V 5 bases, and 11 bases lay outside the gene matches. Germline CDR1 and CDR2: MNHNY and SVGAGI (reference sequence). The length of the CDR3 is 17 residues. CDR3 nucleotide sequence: TGTGCCAGCAGTCCCGATTATCAGGGGGCTGGCAATCAGCCCCAGCATTTT. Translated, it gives CASSPDYQGAGNQPQHF.

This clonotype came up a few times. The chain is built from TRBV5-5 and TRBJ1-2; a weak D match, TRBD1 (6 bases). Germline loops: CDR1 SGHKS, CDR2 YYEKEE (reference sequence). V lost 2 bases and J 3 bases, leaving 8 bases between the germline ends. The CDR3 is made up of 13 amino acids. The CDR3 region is CASSFKGDYGYTF. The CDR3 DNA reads TGTGCCAGCAGCTTTAAGGGGGACTATGGCTACACCTTC.

CDR3 nucleotide sequence: TGCAGCGTTGTTGTAGCGGGGGCTCCAGATACGCAGTATTTT. Protein: CSVVVAGAPDTQYF. The rearrangement uses TRBV29-1 and TRBJ2-3; TRBD2 agrees at 9 bases. CDR3 length: 14 residues. Per the germline V gene, CDR1 is SQVTM and CDR2 is ANQGSEA. The ends lost 4 bases at V and 4 bases at J; junction bases unmatched: 6.

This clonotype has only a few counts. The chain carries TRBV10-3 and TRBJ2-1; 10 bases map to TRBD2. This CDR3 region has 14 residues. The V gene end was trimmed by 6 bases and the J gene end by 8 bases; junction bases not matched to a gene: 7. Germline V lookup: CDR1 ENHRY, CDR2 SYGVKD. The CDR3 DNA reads TGTGCCATCAGGAAAGCGGGAGGGCCGGATGAGCAGTTCTTC. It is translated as CAIRKAGGPDEQFF.

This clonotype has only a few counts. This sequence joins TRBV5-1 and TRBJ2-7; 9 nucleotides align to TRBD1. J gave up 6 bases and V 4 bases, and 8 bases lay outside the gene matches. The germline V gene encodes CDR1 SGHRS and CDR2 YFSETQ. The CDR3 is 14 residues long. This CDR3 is CASSHGQGPLEQYF. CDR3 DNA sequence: TGCGCCAGCAGCCACGGACAGGGGCCCCTCGAGCAGTACTTC.

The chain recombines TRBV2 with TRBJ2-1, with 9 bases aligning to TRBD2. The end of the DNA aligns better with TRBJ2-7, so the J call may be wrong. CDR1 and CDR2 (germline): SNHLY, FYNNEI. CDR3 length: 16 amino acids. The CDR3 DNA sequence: TGTGCCAGCATCCGACTAGCGGCGAGCTCCTACAATGAGCAGTACTTC. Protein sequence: CASIRLAASSYNEQYF.

The CDR3 here is CASSRNSISGNTIYF. CDR3 DNA: TGCGCCAGCAGCAGAAACAGTATCTCTGGAAACACCATATATTTT. V usage is TRBV5-1 and J usage is TRBJ1-3; no clear D gene. There are 15 residues in the CDR3. Per the germline V gene, CDR1 is SGHRS and CDR2 is YFSETQ. V gave up 4 bases and J gave up 0 bases, with 11 bases separating them. The variable domain in full, with the rest retrieved from reference TRBV5-1 and TRBJ1-3, is KAGVTQTPRYLIKTRGQQVTLSCSPISGHRSVSWYQQTPGQGLQFLFEYFSETQRNKGNFPGRFSGRQFSNSRSEMNVSTLELGDSALYLCASSRNSISGNTIYFGEGSWLTVV.

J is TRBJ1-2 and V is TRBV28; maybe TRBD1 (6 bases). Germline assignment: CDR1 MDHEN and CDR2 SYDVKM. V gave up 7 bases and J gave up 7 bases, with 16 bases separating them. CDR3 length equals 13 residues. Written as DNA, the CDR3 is TGTGCCAGCACCATGACAGGTCCCTCTGGCTACACCTTC. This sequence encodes CASTMTGPSGYTF.

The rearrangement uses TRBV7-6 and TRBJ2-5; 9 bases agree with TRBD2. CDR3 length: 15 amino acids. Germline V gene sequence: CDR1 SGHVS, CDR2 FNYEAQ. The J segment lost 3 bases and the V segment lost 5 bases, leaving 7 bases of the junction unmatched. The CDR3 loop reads CASSLNSGGKETQYF. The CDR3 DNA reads TGTGCCAGCAGCCTAAATAGCGGGGGAAAAGAGACCCAGTACTTC.

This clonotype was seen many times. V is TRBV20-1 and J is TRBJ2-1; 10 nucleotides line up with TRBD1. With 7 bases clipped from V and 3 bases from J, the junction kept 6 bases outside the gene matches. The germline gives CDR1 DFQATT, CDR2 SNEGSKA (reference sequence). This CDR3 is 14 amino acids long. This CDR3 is CSVMTGGLYNEQFF. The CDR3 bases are TGCAGTGTTATGACAGGGGGCCTCTACAATGAGCAGTTCTTC.

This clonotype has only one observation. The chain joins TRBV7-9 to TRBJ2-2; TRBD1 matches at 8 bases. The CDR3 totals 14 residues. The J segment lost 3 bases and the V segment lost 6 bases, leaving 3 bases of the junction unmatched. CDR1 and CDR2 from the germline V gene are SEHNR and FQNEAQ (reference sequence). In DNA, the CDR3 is TGTGCCAGCAGGTTACAGGGGGACACCGGGGAGCTGTTTTTT. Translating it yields CASRLQGDTGELFF.

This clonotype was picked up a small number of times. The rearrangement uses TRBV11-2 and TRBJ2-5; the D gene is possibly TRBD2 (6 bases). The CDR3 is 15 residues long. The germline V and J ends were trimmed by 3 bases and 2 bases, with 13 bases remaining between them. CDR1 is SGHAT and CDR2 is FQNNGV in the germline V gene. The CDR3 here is CASSLGRDLQETQYF. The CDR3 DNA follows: TGTGCCAGCAGCTTGGGCCGGGACTTACAAGAGACCCAGTACTTC.